Reported below is one T cell receptor beta chain. Its specificity is not known. The repertoire was sequenced with immunoSEQ multiplex PCR; TCRdb's copy has only in-frame clones and lacks some. The sample lists more than 1.2 million clones, 98% to 99% occurring once. This entry is derived from a study of shared clonotypes between healthy human individuals. Broader study findings: The study found 4.5% to 6% of naive CD4 clonotypes shared across several donors. What naive subsets generally showed was a larger estimated richness than memory subsets showed.

The CDR3 covers 15 residues. CDR1 is ENHRY, CDR2 SYGVKD, per germline. The germline V and J ends were trimmed by 4 bases and 1 base, with 13 bases remaining between them. The V and J genes are TRBV10-3 and TRBJ2-5; D is perhaps TRBD1 or TRBD2 (5 bases each). What was sequenced was naive CD4+ T cells sorted from blood. The subset here: CD45RA+ positively selected. The TCR sequence derives from a man aged 30 to 45 in good health. CDR3 region: CAISARGATQETQYF. The CDR3 DNA reads TGTGCCATCAGTGCCCGAGGGGCGACCCAAGAGACCCAGTACTTC.